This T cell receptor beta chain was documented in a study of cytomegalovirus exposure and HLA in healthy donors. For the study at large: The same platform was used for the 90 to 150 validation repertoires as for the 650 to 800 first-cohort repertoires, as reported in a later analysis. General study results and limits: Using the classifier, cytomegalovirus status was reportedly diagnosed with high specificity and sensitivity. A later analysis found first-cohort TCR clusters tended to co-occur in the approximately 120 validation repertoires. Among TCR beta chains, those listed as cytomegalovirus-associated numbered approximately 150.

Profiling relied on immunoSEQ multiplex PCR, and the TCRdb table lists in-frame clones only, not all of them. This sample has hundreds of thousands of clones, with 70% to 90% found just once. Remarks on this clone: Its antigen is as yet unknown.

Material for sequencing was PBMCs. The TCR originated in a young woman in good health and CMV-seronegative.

CDR3 coding DNA: TGTGCCAGTAGTATTCCGCGATCGGGTGGCAATCAGCCCCAGCATTTT. Translation gives CASSIPRSGGNQPQHF. The genes are TRBV19 and TRBJ1-5, with no clear D. Looked up from germline, CDR1 is LNHDA and CDR2 is SQIVND (reference sequence). CDR3 length: 16 residues. Trimming took 3 bases from V and 2 from J, leaving 14 bases between them.